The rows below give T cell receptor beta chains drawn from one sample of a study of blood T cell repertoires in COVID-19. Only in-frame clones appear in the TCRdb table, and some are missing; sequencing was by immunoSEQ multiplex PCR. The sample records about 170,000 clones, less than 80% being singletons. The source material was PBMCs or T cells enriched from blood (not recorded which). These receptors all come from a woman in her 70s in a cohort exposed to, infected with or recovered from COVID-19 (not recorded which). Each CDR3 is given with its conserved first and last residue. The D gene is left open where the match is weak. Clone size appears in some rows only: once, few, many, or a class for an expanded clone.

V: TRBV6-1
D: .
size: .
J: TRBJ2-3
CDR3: CASSERFGYRVTDTQYF
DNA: TGTGCCAGCAGTGAGCGTTTTGGGTATCGGGTCACAGATACGCAGTATTTT

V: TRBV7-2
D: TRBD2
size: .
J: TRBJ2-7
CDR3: CASRAGASYEQYF
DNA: TGTGCCAGCAGGGCGGGAGCTTCCTACGAGCAGTACTTC

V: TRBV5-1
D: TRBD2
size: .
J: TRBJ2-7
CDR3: CASRVLAGPSGEQYF
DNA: TGCGCCAGCAGAGTGCTAGCGGGACCTTCGGGGGAGCAGTACTTC

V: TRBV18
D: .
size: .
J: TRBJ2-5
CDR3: CASSPRQDQETQYF
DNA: TGTGCCAGCTCACCACGCCAGGATCAAGAGACCCAGTACTTC

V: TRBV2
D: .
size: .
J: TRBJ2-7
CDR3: CASSYLPPAYEQYF
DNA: TGTGCCAGCAGTTATCTCCCCCCGGCCTACGAGCAGTACTTC

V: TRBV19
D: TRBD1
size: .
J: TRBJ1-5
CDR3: CASRDRGFNQPQHF
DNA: TGTGCCTCTAGGGACAGAGGATTCAATCAGCCCCAGCATTTT

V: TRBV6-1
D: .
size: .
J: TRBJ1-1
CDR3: CASSEYRNTEAFF
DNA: TGTGCCAGCAGTGAGTATCGGAACACTGAAGCTTTCTTT

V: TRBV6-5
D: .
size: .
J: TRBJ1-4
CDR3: CASSYSSVQEKLFF
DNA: TGTGCCAGCAGTTACTCGAGCGTCCAAGAAAAACTGTTTTTT

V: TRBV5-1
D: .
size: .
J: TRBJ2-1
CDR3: CASSLGPIRREGNEQFF
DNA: TGCGCCAGCAGCTTGGGCCCCATTCGGCGGGAAGGTAATGAGCAGTTCTTC

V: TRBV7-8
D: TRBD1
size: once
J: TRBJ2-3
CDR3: CASSWDRGRDTQYF
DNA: TGTGCCAGCAGCTGGGACAGGGGGCGAGATACGCAGTATTTT

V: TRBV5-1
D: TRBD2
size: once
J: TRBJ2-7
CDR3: CASSLGGGSVAYEQYF
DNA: TGCGCCAGCAGCTTGGGGGGAGGGTCAGTCGCCTACGAGCAGTACTTC

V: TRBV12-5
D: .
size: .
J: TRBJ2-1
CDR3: CASGNPRDRFSGSSYNEQFF
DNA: TGTGCTAGTGGTAACCCTAGGGACAGGTTTAGCGGGAGTTCCTACAATGAGCAGTTCTTC

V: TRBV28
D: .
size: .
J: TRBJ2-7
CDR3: CASRINYEQYF
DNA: TGTGCCAGCAGAATAAACTACGAGCAGTACTTC

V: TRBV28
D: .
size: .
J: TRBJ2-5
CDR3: CASSFVSETQYF
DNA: TGTGCCAGCAGTTTTGTCTCTGAGACCCAGTACTTC

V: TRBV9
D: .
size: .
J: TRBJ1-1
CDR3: CASSSLGLNTEAFF
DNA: TGTGCCAGCAGCAGCTTGGGCTTGAACACTGAAGCTTTCTTT

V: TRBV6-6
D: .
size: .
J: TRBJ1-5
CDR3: CASSPPNQPQHF
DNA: TGTGCCAGCAGTCCCCCTAATCAGCCCCAGCATTTT

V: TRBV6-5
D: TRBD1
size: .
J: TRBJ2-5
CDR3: CASSLDRQQETQYF
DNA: TGTGCCAGTTCCCTGGACAGGCAACAAGAGACCCAGTACTTC

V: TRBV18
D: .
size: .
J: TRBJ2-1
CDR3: CASSSQSRGEQFF
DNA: TGTGCCAGCTCATCCCAATCCAGAGGTGAGCAGTTCTTC

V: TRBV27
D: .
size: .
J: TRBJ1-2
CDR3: CASSLGGGNGYTF
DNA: TGTGCCAGCAGTTTAGGGGGGGGAAATGGCTACACCTTC

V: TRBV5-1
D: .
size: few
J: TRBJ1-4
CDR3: CASSLQSASEKLFF
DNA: TGCGCCAGCAGCTTACAGTCTGCGAGTGAAAAACTGTTTTTT

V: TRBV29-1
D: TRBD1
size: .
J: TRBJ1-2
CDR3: CSVRDRGVYGYTF
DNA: TGCAGCGTTCGGGACAGGGGGGTCTATGGCTACACCTTC

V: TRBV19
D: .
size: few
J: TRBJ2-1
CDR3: CASSLYNEQFF
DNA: TGTGCCAGTAGTCTTTACAATGAGCAGTTCTTC